The 27 T cell receptor beta chains below were found in one sample sequenced in a study of human T cells and chemical hapten exposure. TCRdb called the RACE reads again in MiXCR, with one record for every CDR3 protein. The sample lists tens of thousands of distinct CDR3 sequences, approximately 10% occurring once. As for time point: pre-sensitization, week 0. Documented treatment: therapeutic diphenylcyclopropenone sensitization with weekly scalp DPC. Extraction yielded total RNA from whole blood (unfractionated). This sample comprised whole blood, obtained in connection with sensitization to the hapten diphenylcyclopropenone (DPC). The receptors come from a man aged 50-60 years with alopecia areata. Some clones in this sample may be carry-over from other donors' samples.

This clonotype was counted ten times or more. The J gene is TRBJ2-3, the V gene TRBV29-1; 10 bases line up with TRBD2. CDR1 is SQVTM, CDR2 ANQGSEA, per germline. V was pared by 5 bases and J by 1 base, with 3 bases of the junction left unmatched. The CDR3 has 14 residues. CDR3 residues: CSVWTSGGTDTQYF. The CDR3 region has the DNA TGCAGCGTTTGGACTAGCGGTGGCACAGATACGCAGTATTTT.

This chain joins TRBV12-3 or TRBV12-4 and TRBJ2-1, with TRBD2 matching over 10 bases. This CDR3 has 15 amino acids. V lost 1 base to trimming and J lost 8 bases; unmatched junction nucleotides: 5. This CDR3 reads CASSLESGRVDEQFF. CDR3 nucleotides: TGTGCCAGCAGTTTAGAGAGCGGGAGGGTAGATGAGCAGTTCTTC.

This clonotype was counted a few times. The V call is TRBV7-3, the J call TRBJ2-3; D may be TRBD1 (5 bases). With 0 bases removed from V and 4 bases from J, the gap between germline ends came to 17 bases. Germline CDR1 and CDR2: SGHTA and FQGTGA. The CDR3 covers 17 residues. The CDR3 is CASSLTQTAWAPDTQYF. The CDR3 DNA reads as TGTGCCAGCAGCTTAACGCAGACAGCTTGGGCCCCAGATACGCAGTATTTT.

This clonotype was detected a few times. The chain joins TRBV11-2 to TRBJ2-7; 8 nucleotides align to TRBD1. J lost 7 bases, V lost 6 bases, and 8 bases had no gene match. This CDR3 region has 13 residues. The germline V gene encodes CDR1 SGHAT and CDR2 FQNNGV. CDR3 sequence: CASSAGTGGEQYF. In DNA form, the CDR3 reads TGTGCCAGCAGTGCCGGGACAGGAGGGGAGCAGTACTTC.

CDR3 protein: CSVHGGVGNTEAFF. The CDR3 DNA is TGCAGCGTGCACGGAGGGGTTGGGAACACTGAAGCTTTCTTT. This chain joins TRBV29-1 and TRBJ1-1, with D possibly TRBD1 on 5 matching bases. Between the trimmed V and J ends, which lost 6 bases and 1 base, there was a span of 15 bases. Germline-derived CDR1 and CDR2 are SQVTM and ANQGSEA. CDR3 length equals 14 residues.

This clonotype came up many times. The chain recombines TRBV18 with TRBJ2-5; D is perhaps TRBD1 or TRBD2 (6 bases each). The CDR3 sequence is 13 residues long. Trimming stripped 5 bases from V and 1 base from J, with 8 bases between. The V gene's germline CDR1 is KGHSH and CDR2 LQKENI. This chain's CDR3 is CASSGGGQETQYF. CDR3 sequence (DNA): TGTGCCAGCTCAGGAGGGGGCCAAGAGACCCAGTACTTC.

This clonotype appeared many times. The chain employs TRBV4-1 and TRBJ2-6; TRBD1 aligns across 8 bases. V lost 0 bases to trimming and J lost 0 bases; unmatched junction nucleotides: 13. Per germline, CDR1 MGHRA and CDR2 YSYEKL. CDR3 size: 21 residues. The CDR3 DNA follows: TGCGCCAGCAGCCAAGATCAATTTAGGGACAGGCTGATCTCTGGGGCCAACGTCCTGACTTTC. It specifies CASSQDQFRDRLISGANVLTF.

This clonotype has just a few counts. The chain is built from TRBV24-1 and TRBJ2-5; 14 bases match TRBD2. V was pared by 11 bases and J by 4 bases, with 5 bases of the junction left unmatched. The CDR3 covers 14 residues. The germline V gene has CDR1 KGHDR and CDR2 SFDVKD. DNA of the CDR3: TGTGCCATCGGACTAGCGGGAGGACGAGAGACCCAGTACTTC. Amino acids: CAIGLAGGRETQYF.

This clonotype appeared many times. This chain connects TRBV3-1 to TRBJ1-1; D perhaps matches TRBD1 (5 bases). Germline V gene lookup returns CDR1 LGHDT and CDR2 YNNKEL (reference sequence). The CDR3 is 12 amino acids. V was clipped by 5 bases and J by 4 bases, with 8 bases between them. The CDR3 region has the DNA TGTGCCAGCAGCTCCGGGGGCACTGAAGCTTTCTTT. The encoded protein is CASSSGGTEAFF.

This clonotype was seen more than once but under ten times. The chain joins TRBV10-3 to TRBJ2-7, with 7 bases matching TRBD1. In germline, CDR1 is ENHRY, CDR2 SYGVKD. The CDR3 length is 14 residues. The V gene end was trimmed by 7 bases and the J gene end by 4 bases; junction bases not matched to a gene: 10. Here the CDR3 DNA reads TGTGCCATCACCCCCGGACAGGAATATTACGAGCAGTACTTC. As protein: CAITPGQEYYEQYF.

The chain employs TRBV7-6 and TRBJ2-1, with 9 bases matching TRBD2. Germline V gives CDR1 SGHVS, CDR2 FNYEAQ. The CDR3 length is 15 residues. V was pared by 5 bases and J by 8 bases, with 10 bases of the junction left unmatched. CDR3 in DNA: TGTGCCAGCAGCCCCTCCGGGACTAGCCCTTATGAGCAGTTCTTC. This sequence encodes CASSPSGTSPYEQFF.

In its sample, this clonotype was seen many times. The J gene is TRBJ2-1, the V gene TRBV6-5; D gene unclear. This CDR3 has 15 residues. V gave up 4 bases and J gave up 5 bases, with 15 bases separating them. The germline gives CDR1 MNHEY, CDR2 SVGAGI. For the CDR3, the DNA is TGTGCCAGCAGTTCCTATGGACCGGTCGACAATGAGCAGTTCTTC. Translating gives CASSSYGPVDNEQFF.

This clonotype came up many times. V and J are TRBV6-2 or TRBV6-3 and TRBJ2-7; weak D call: TRBD1 (6 bases). V was clipped by 4 bases and J by 3 bases, with 7 bases between them. The CDR3 spans 12 residues. CDR1 and CDR2 from the germline V gene are MNHEY and SVGEGT. The CDR3 protein is CASSWDIYEQYF. The CDR3 DNA reads TGTGCCAGCAGTTGGGACATCTACGAGCAGTACTTC.

The chain recombines TRBV20-1 with TRBJ2-1, with D possibly TRBD1 on 6 matching bases. CDR3 length: 11 residues. The V gene lost 6 bases and the J gene lost 15 bases, with 18 bases spanning the gap. CDR1 DFQATT and CDR2 SNEGSKA come from the germline V gene (reference sequence). CDR3 sequence: CSAKRRGIGFF. CDR3 nucleotide sequence: TGCAGTGCGAAACGTAGGGGGATAGGGTTCTTC.

This clonotype was seen ten or more times. The chain carries TRBV20-1 and TRBJ1-5, with D hard to call. There are 14 residues in the CDR3. The V gene's germline CDR1 is DFQATT and CDR2 SNEGSKA (reference sequence). The germline V and J ends were trimmed by 5 bases and 6 bases, with 17 bases remaining between them. In DNA form, the CDR3 reads TGCAGTGCTCAGCAAGGGTCTCGATTTCAGCCCCAGCATTTT. The encoded protein is CSAQQGSRFQPQHF.

The rearrangement uses TRBV19 and TRBJ2-1; 11 positions match TRBD2. Germline V lookup: CDR1 LNHDA, CDR2 SQIVND (reference sequence). Trimming removed 6 bases from V and 6 bases from J; junction bases left unmatched: 7. The CDR3 runs to 15 residues. Written as DNA, the CDR3 is TGTGCCAGTAGGGGGCTAGCGGGAGGCGGCAATGAGCAGTTCTTC. The encoded protein is CASRGLAGGGNEQFF.

CDR3 sequence: CASSPIGDGETQYF. The DNA of the CDR3 is TGTGCCAGCAGCCCTATCGGTGATGGAGAGACCCAGTACTTC. The chain employs TRBV6-6 and TRBJ2-5; D remains unclear. Germline V gene sequence: CDR1 MNHNY, CDR2 SVGAGI (reference sequence). Trimming pared 6 bases from V and 4 bases from J, leaving 15 bases between. The CDR3 is 14 residues long.

In this sample, this clonotype turned up a few times. The rearrangement uses TRBV18 and TRBJ2-7, with a tentative D call TRBD1 (6 bases). Trimming pared 6 bases from V and 2 bases from J, leaving 14 bases between. The CDR3 is 14 amino acids. Germline values: CDR1 KGHSH, CDR2 LQKENI. The CDR3 here is CASSRQTGTYEQYF. DNA of the CDR3: TGTGCCAGCTCCCGTCAGACAGGAACCTACGAGCAGTACTTC.

This clonotype was picked up a small number of times. The rearrangement uses TRBV29-1 and TRBJ1-1; no reliable D call. The CDR3 length is 14 residues. Deletions cut 1 base from V and 1 base from J, with 10 bases between. Germline V lookup: CDR1 SQVTM, CDR2 ANQGSEA. CDR3 protein: CSVEGVSTNTEAFF. In DNA, the CDR3 is TGCAGCGTTGAAGGGGTTAGCACGAACACTGAAGCTTTCTTT.

This clonotype was recorded many times. V is TRBV4-1 and J is TRBJ1-6, with D perhaps TRBD1 (5 bases). The V gene lost 0 bases and the J gene lost 10 bases, with 19 bases spanning the gap. The CDR3 loop spans 17 amino acids. The germline gives CDR1 MGHRA, CDR2 YSYEKL. In DNA form, the CDR3 reads TGCGCCAGCAGCCAAGAACGACTTGTGCAGGGTTGGTCACCCCTCCACTTT. Translation: CASSQERLVQGWSPLHF.

This clonotype was seen at least ten times. The chain carries TRBV29-1 and TRBJ2-1; 7 nucleotides match TRBD2. CDR1 SQVTM and CDR2 ANQGSEA come from the germline V gene. This CDR3 comprises 14 residues. J gave up 0 bases and V 3 bases, and 2 bases lay outside the gene matches. The CDR3 nucleotides are TGCAGCGTTGATGGCGGGAGCTCCTACAATGAGCAGTTCTTC. Translated, it gives CSVDGGSSYNEQFF.

The chain uses TRBV20-1 and TRBJ1-1; D gene unclear. The CDR3 has 13 residues. Trimming took 3 bases from V and 0 from J, leaving 8 bases between them. Germline values: CDR1 DFQATT, CDR2 SNEGSKA (reference sequence). CDR3 in amino acids: CSARDLLNTEAFF. The CDR3 DNA is TGCAGTGCTAGGGACCTATTGAACACTGAAGCTTTCTTT.

This clonotype was recorded many times. The gene calls are TRBV10-2 and TRBJ2-4, with D possibly called TRBD1 or TRBD2 (5 bases each). V was clipped by 4 bases and J by 0 bases, with 13 bases between them. The CDR3 totals 16 residues. The germline V gene has CDR1 WSHSY and CDR2 SAAADI. CDR3 nucleotide sequence: TGCGCCAGCAGTGGGGGGAACAACGAAGCCAAAAACATTCAGTACTTC. Encoded protein: CASSGGNNEAKNIQYF.

This clonotype was observed at least ten times. The chain has TRBV7-9 and TRBJ2-1; 13 positions agree with TRBD2. Germline assignment: CDR1 SEHNR and CDR2 FQNEAQ (reference sequence). CDR3 length: 14 amino acids. With 9 bases clipped from V and 10 bases from J, the junction kept 9 bases outside the gene matches. CDR3 residues: CASQLGGLAGEQFF. The DNA for the CDR3 is TGTGCCAGTCAACTGGGGGGACTAGCGGGAGAGCAGTTCTTC.

This clonotype has at least ten counts. The V call is TRBV12-3 or TRBV12-4, the J call TRBJ1-1, with 10 nucleotides matching TRBD1. V was pared by 6 bases and J by 1 base, with 5 bases of the junction left unmatched. CDR3 length: 15 amino acids. The CDR3 loop reads CASRDWTGGNTEAFF. In DNA form, the CDR3 reads TGTGCCAGCAGAGATTGGACAGGGGGGAACACTGAAGCTTTCTTT.

This clonotype was found many times. This sequence joins TRBV6-2 or TRBV6-3 and TRBJ2-7, with 14 bases fitting TRBD2. The J segment lost 2 bases and the V segment lost 5 bases, leaving 8 bases of the junction unmatched. Germline loops: CDR1 MNHEY, CDR2 SVGEGT. This CDR3 has 17 amino acids. CDR3 amino acids: CASSTTTSGRAPYEQYF. The CDR3 DNA is TGTGCCAGCAGTACCACGACTAGCGGGAGGGCCCCCTACGAGCAGTACTTC.

At least ten counts were recorded for this clonotype. CDR3 DNA sequence: TGCGCCAGCAGTATGACCGGACGGGGGGACACTGAAGCTTTCTTT. Its protein product is CASSMTGRGDTEAFF. V usage is TRBV10-1 and J usage is TRBJ1-1, with D perhaps TRBD1 (5 bases). Germline V lookup: CDR1 WNHNN, CDR2 SYGVQD (reference sequence). CDR3 length equals 15 residues. V was clipped by 5 bases and J by 3 bases, with 16 bases between them.